The 18 T cell receptor beta chains below come from one sample, sequenced in a study of shared clonotypes between healthy human individuals. The data were produced by immunoSEQ multiplex PCR, yet TCRdb's version contains in-frame clones alone and is incomplete. Counted here are about 1 million clones, about 74% occurring once; the ten biggest clones make up roughly 1.5%. Input material: memory CD4+ T cells sorted from blood. Subset here: CD45RA-negative fraction. The receptors come from a young man in good health.

The chain couples TRBV4-1 to TRBJ2-5, with 8 bases that match TRBD1. This CDR3 has 15 amino acids. Per germline, CDR1 MGHRA and CDR2 YSYEKL. Germline trimming cut 3 bases from V and 0 bases from J; bases unmatched to any gene: 3. CDR3 bases: TGCGCCAGCAGCCACGGACAGGGAGACCAAGAGACCCAGTACTTC. Translation gives CASSHGQGDQETQYF.

The chain combines TRBV5-1 with TRBJ2-1; 7 bases line up with TRBD2. From germline, CDR1 is SGHRS and CDR2 YFSETQ. J gave up 3 bases and V 0 bases, and 3 bases lay outside the gene matches. CDR3 length equals 15 residues. This CDR3 is CASSLDTSDYNEQFF. In DNA, the CDR3 is TGCGCCAGCAGCTTGGATACTAGCGACTACAATGAGCAGTTCTTC.

The DNA for the CDR3 is TGCGCCAGCAGCTTTCGGGCTGGGTACAATGAGCAGTTCTTC. This translates into CASSFRAGYNEQFF. The chain combines TRBV5-1 with TRBJ2-1; no reliable D call. Germline CDR1 SGHRS, CDR2 YFSETQ. The CDR3 sequence is 14 residues long. Trimming stripped 2 bases from V and 4 bases from J, with 10 bases between. Complete variable domain (other parts from reference TRBV5-1 and TRBJ2-1): KAGVTQTPRYLIKTRGQQVTLSCSPISGHRSVSWYQQTPGQGLQFLFEYFSETQRNKGNFPGRFSGRQFSNSRSEMNVSTLELGDSALYLCASSFRAGYNEQFFGPGTRLTVL.

This chain connects TRBV21-1 to TRBJ2-7; the table's D call, TRBD2, was not checked against the DNA. TRBV21-1 counts as a pseudogene. The CDR3 runs to 14 residues. CDR3 coding DNA: TGTGCCAGCAGCAGGGTCTGCGGGTCCTACGAGCAGTACTTC. The encoded protein is CASSRVCGSYEQYF.

The gene calls are TRBV11-3 and TRBJ2-1; 9 positions agree with TRBD1. Germline loops: CDR1 SGHNT, CDR2 YENEEA. V dropped 5 bases and J dropped 7; count of bases not matched to a gene: 3. This CDR3 contains 13 residues. CDR3 DNA: TGTGCCAGCAGCACGGGACAGGGTAATGAGCAGTTCTTC. It codes for CASSTGQGNEQFF. Filled out from reference TRBV11-3 and TRBJ2-1, the complete variable domain reads EAGVVQSPRYKIIEKKQPVAFWCNPISGHNTLYWYLQNLGQGPELLIRYENEEAVDDSQLPKDRFSAERLKGVDSTLKIQPAELGDSAVYLCASSTGQGNEQFFGPGTRLTVL.

V and J are TRBV28 and TRBJ2-5, with 7 nucleotides matching TRBD2. This CDR3 has 14 amino acids. With V trimmed by 4 bases and J by 5 bases, 7 bases remained unmatched. Looked up from germline, CDR1 is MDHEN and CDR2 is SYDVKM. The CDR3 reads CASSWAGRGETQYF. CDR3 sequence (DNA): TGTGCCAGCAGTTGGGCGGGGCGGGGGGAGACCCAGTACTTC.

This clone came up a few times. In the same sample, other DNA sequences code for this CDR3. Here the CDR3 reads CAWSGVGEAFF. CDR3 nucleotide sequence: TGTGCCTGGAGTGGGGTCGGTGAAGCTTTCTTT. This chain uses TRBV30 with TRBJ1-1; D remains ambiguous. The CDR3 is 11 amino acids. Germline loops: CDR1 GTSNPN, CDR2 SVGIG (reference sequence). The V end was cut by 1 base, the J end by 7 bases, with 7 bases between.

The V call is TRBV6-5, the J call TRBJ1-2; 8 bases align to TRBD1. In germline, CDR1 is MNHEY, CDR2 SVGAGI. CDR3 length: 15 amino acids. Trimming took 2 bases from V and 7 from J; bases not matched to a gene: 9. CDR3 DNA: TGTGCCAGCAGTTACGGGGTCAGGGGGCAGGGTGGCTACACCTTC. Translated: CASSYGVRGQGGYTF.

This sequence joins TRBV7-2 and TRBJ2-7; D ambiguous. Looked up from germline, CDR1 is SGHTA and CDR2 is FQGNSA. This CDR3 is built from 14 residues. Trimming cost V 1 base and J 6 bases, with 13 bases left between them. This chain's CDR3 is CASSLDAIPSEQYF. CDR3 in DNA: TGTGCCAGCAGCTTAGATGCCATCCCCTCCGAGCAGTACTTC.

The chain carries TRBV30 and TRBJ1-1, with TRBD1 as a possible D gene (5 bases). Germline V gene data show CDR1 as GTSNPN and CDR2 as SVGIG (reference sequence). This CDR3 has 13 amino acids. The V end was cut by 3 bases, the J end by 3 bases, with 11 bases between. The CDR3 DNA follows: TGTGCCTGGAGACAGGTTTTGGACACTGAAGCTTTCTTT. Protein: CAWRQVLDTEAFF.

CDR3 sequence reads: CASSPIRTGGYYNEQFF. The CDR3 nucleotides are TGTGCCAGCAGCCCCATAAGGACCGGGGGCTACTACAATGAGCAGTTCTTC. The chain links TRBV7-9 to TRBJ2-1; D possibly uses TRBD1 or TRBD2 (6 bases each). The germline V gene encodes CDR1 SEHNR and CDR2 FQNEAQ (reference sequence). Trimming removed 5 bases from V and 3 bases from J, with 20 bases in between. There are 17 residues in the CDR3. The full variable domain, its missing parts supplied by reference TRBV7-9 and TRBJ2-1, is DTGVSQNPRHKITKRGQNVTFRCDPISEHNRLYWYRQTLGQGPEFLTYFQNEAQLEKSRLLSDRFSAERPKGSFSTLEIQRTEQGDSAMYLCASSPIRTGGYYNEQFFGPGTRLTVL.

Concerning this clone: The same CDR3 can be traced to other DNA sequences in this sample. This chain links TRBV25-1 with TRBJ1-2, with TRBD1 matching over 9 bases. Germline trimming cut 6 bases from V and 8 bases from J; bases unmatched to any gene: 7. The CDR3 consists of 13 residues. CDR1 MGHDK and CDR2 SYGVNS come from the germline V gene. Here the CDR3 reads CASSRQGVGGYTF. The CDR3 region has the DNA TGTGCCAGCAGCAGACAGGGGGTTGGAGGCTACACCTTC.

This chain joins TRBV19 and TRBJ1-6; D unclear. There are 18 residues in the CDR3. V shed 5 bases and J shed 0 bases, with 17 bases lying between them. Per germline, CDR1 LNHDA and CDR2 SQIVND (reference sequence). CDR3 sequence (DNA): TGTGCCAGTAGTTCAGGAGGAGGCGGGAGCTCCTATAATTCACCCCTCCACTTT. Its protein is CASSSGGGGSSYNSPLHF.

The chain uses TRBV7-9 and TRBJ1-4; D call uncertain. The CDR3 runs 15 residues. In germline, CDR1 is SEHNR, CDR2 FQNEAQ (reference sequence). Trimming removed 1 base at V and 4 bases at J, with 10 bases between. Written as DNA, the CDR3 is TGTGCCAGCAGCTTAGACTACACAATTAATGAAAAACTGTTTTTT. It yields the protein CASSLDYTINEKLFF.

This chain uses TRBV11-2 with TRBJ2-1, with a tentative D call TRBD1 (5 bases). The CDR3 covers 15 residues. With 2 bases removed from V and 10 bases from J, the gap between germline ends came to 18 bases. CDR1 is SGHAT and CDR2 is FQNNGV in the germline V gene. Here the CDR3 reads CASSLWGREGPEQFF. The DNA of the CDR3 is TGTGCCAGCAGCTTATGGGGCAGGGAAGGGCCGGAGCAGTTCTTC.

This chain joins TRBV30 and TRBJ1-5, with D possibly matching TRBD1 (6 bases). V lost 2 bases and J lost 5, with 16 bases in between. There are 15 residues in the CDR3. Germline CDR1 GTSNPN, CDR2 SVGIG (reference sequence). The CDR3 DNA reads as TGTGCCTGGAGTAATTCGGTAAACAGGGATCAGCCCCAGCATTTT. This gives the protein CAWSNSVNRDQPQHF.

This chain links TRBV27 with TRBJ2-1; D could derive from TRBD1 or TRBD2 (5 bases each). This CDR3 region has 18 residues. Germline loops: CDR1 MNHEY, CDR2 SMNVEV (reference sequence). The V and J ends lost 1 base and 1 base respectively, with 17 bases between them. CDR3 protein: CASSLFLGGEGSYNEQFF. CDR3 nucleotides: TGTGCCAGCAGTTTATTTCTCGGCGGAGAGGGGTCCTACAATGAGCAGTTCTTC.

As regards this clone: This specimen includes other DNA sequences encoding the same CDR3. The rearrangement links TRBV18 to TRBJ1-1; TRBD1 matches at 9 bases. This CDR3 contains 14 residues. CDR1 is KGHSH and CDR2 is LQKENI in the germline V gene. V dropped 2 bases and J dropped 5; count of bases not matched to a gene: 3. The CDR3 loop reads CASSPGTGRTEAFF. The DNA of the CDR3 is TGTGCCAGCTCACCAGGGACAGGGAGGACTGAAGCTTTCTTT. Filled out from reference TRBV18 and TRBJ1-1, the complete variable domain reads NAGVMQNPRHLVRRRGQEARLRCSPMKGHSHVYWYRQLPEEGLKFMVYLQKENIIDESGMPKERFSAEFPKEGPSILRIQQVVRGDSAAYFCASSPGTGRTEAFFGQGTRLTVV.